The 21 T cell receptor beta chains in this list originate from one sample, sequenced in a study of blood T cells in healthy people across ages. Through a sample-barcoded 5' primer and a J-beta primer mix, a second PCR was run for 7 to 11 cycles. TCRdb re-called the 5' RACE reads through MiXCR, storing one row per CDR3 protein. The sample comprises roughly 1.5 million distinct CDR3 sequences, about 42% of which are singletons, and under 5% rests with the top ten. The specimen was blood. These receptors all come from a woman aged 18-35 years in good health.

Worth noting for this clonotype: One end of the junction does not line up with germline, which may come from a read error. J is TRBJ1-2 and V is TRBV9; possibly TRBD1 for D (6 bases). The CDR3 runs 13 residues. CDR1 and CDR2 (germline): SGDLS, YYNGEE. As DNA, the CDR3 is TGTGCCAGCAGTGTAGCCAGGGGAGGTGGCTGCACCTTC. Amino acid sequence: CASSVARGGGCTF.

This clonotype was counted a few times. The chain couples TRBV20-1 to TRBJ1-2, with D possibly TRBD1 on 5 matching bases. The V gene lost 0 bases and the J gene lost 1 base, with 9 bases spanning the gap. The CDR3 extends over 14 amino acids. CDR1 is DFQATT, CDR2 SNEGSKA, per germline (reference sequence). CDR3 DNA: TGCAGTGCTAGAGATTTAGACAGTAACTATGGCTACACCTTC. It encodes CSARDLDSNYGYTF.

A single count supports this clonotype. CDR3 sequence: CASSQDGGRPYEQYF. CDR3 sequence (DNA): TGTGCCAGCAGCCAAGATGGCGGCAGACCCTACGAGCAGTACTTC. The chain has TRBV4-2 and TRBJ2-7; D remains unclear. The germline CDR1 and CDR2 sequences are LGHNA and YNFKEQ. V was clipped by 0 bases and J by 2 bases, with 11 bases between them. The CDR3 has 15 residues.

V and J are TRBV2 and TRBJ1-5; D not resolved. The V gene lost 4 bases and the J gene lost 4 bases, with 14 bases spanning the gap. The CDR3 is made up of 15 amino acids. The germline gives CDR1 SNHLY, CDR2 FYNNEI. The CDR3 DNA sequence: TGTGCCAGCAGTGCCTGGAGGTTAGGAAATCAGCCCCAGCATTTT. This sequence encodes CASSAWRLGNQPQHF.

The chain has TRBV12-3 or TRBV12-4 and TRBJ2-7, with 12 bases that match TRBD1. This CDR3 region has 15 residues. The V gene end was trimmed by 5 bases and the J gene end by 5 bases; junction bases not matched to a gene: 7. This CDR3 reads CASSLGTGGYHEQYF. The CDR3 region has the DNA TGTGCCAGCAGTCTAGGGACAGGGGGCTACCACGAGCAGTACTTC.

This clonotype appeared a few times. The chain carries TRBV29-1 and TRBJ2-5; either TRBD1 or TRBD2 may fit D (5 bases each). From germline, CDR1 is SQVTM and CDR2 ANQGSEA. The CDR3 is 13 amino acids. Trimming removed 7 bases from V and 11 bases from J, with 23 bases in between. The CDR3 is CSASRDGTYGQYF. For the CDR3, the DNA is TGCAGCGCGTCCCGGGACGGCACCTACGGGCAGTACTTC.

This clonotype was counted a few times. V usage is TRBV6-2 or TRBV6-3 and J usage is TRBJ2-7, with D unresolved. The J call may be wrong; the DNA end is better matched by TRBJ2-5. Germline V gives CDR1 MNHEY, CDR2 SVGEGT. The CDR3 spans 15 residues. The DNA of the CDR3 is TGTGCCAGCAGTTACTGGGGAAGTCGGCAAGAGACCCAGTACTTC. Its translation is CASSYWGSRQETQYF.

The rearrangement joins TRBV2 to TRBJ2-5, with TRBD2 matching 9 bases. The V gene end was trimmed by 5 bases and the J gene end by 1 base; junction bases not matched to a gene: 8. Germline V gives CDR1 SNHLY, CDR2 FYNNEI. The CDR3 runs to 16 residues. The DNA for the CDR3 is TGTGCCAGCAGTAAGAACCCGGGACTAGCCCAAGAGACCCAGTACTTC. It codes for CASSKNPGLAQETQYF.

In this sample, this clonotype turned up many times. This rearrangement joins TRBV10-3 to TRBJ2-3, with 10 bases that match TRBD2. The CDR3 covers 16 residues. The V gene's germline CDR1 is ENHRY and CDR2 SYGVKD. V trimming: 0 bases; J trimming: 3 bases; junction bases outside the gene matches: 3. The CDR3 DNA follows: TGTGCCATCAGTGAGTCGAGTAGCGGGGGGACAGATACGCAGTATTTT. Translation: CAISESSSGGTDTQYF.

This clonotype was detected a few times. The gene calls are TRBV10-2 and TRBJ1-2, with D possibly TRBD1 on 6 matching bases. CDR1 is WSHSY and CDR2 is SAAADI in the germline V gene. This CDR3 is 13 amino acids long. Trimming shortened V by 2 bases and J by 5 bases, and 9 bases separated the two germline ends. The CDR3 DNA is TGCGCCAGCAGTGAGAGGGGGTTATATGGCTACACCTTC. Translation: CASSERGLYGYTF.

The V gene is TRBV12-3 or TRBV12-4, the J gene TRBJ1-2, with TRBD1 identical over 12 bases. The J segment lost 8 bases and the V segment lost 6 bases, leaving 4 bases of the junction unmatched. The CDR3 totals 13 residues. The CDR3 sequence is CASRQGQGAGYTF. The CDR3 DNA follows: TGTGCCAGCAGACAGGGACAGGGGGCGGGCTACACCTTC.

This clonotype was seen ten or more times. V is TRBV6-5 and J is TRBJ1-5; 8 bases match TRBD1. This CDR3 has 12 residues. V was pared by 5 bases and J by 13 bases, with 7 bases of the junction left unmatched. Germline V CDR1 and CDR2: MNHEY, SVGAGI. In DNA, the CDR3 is TGTGCCAGCAGTGCCTCAGGGGGCTCACAGCATTTT. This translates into CASSASGGSQHF.

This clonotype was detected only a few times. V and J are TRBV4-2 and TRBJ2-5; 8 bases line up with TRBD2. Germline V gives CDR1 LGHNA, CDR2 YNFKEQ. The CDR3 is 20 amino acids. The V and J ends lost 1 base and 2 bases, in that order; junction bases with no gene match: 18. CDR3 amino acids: CASSQGIAGTSVMGQETQYF. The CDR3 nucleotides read TGTGCCAGCAGCCAAGGGATTGCCGGGACTAGTGTGATGGGGCAAGAGACCCAGTACTTC.

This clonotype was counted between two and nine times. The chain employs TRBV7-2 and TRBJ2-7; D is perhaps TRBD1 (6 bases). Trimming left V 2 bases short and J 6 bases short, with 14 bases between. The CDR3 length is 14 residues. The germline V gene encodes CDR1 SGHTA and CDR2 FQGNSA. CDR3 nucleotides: TGTGCCAGCAGCTTACAACAGGGTTCTCCCGAGCAGTACTTC. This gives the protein CASSLQQGSPEQYF.

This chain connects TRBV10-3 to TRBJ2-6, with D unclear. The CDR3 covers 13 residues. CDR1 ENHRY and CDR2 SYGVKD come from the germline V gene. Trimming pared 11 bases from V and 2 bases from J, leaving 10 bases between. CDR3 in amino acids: CAVQEAGANVLTF. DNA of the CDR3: TGTGCCGTCCAGGAAGCTGGGGCCAACGTCCTGACTTTC.

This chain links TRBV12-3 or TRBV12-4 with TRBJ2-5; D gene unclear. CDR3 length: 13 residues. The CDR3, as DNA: TGTGCTACAAATCGTCGGGACCAAGAGACCCAGTACTTC. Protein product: CATNRRDQETQYF.

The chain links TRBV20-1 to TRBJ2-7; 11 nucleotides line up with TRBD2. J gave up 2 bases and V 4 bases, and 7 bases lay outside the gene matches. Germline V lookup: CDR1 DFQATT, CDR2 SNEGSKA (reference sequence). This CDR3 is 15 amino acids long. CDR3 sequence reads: CSATPGLAVTYEQYF. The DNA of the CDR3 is TGCAGTGCTACTCCGGGACTAGCGGTTACCTACGAGCAGTACTTC.

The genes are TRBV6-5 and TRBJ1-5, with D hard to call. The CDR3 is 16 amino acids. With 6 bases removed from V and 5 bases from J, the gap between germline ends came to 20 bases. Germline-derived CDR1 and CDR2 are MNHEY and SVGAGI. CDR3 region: CASSSKYLLKHQPQHF. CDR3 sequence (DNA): TGTGCCAGCAGCTCCAAATATCTCCTAAAACATCAGCCCCAGCATTTT.

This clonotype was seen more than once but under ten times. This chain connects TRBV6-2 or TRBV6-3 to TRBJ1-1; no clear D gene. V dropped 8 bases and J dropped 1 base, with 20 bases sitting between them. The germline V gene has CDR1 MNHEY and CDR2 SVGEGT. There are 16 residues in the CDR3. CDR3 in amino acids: CASHPPGIWANTEAFF. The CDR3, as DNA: TGTGCCAGCCACCCGCCGGGGATTTGGGCGAACACTGAAGCTTTCTTT.

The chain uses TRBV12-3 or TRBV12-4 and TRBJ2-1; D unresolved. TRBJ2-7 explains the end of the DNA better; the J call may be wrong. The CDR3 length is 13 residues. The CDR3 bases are TGTGCCAGCAGCAAGGGCGTCTACAATGAGCAGTACTTC. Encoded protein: CASSKGVYNEQYF.

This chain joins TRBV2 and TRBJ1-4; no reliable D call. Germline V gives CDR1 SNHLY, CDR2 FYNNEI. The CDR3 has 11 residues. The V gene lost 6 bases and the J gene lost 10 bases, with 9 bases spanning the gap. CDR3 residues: CASRELGKLFF. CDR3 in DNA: TGTGCCAGCAGAGAGCTCGGAAAACTGTTTTTT.